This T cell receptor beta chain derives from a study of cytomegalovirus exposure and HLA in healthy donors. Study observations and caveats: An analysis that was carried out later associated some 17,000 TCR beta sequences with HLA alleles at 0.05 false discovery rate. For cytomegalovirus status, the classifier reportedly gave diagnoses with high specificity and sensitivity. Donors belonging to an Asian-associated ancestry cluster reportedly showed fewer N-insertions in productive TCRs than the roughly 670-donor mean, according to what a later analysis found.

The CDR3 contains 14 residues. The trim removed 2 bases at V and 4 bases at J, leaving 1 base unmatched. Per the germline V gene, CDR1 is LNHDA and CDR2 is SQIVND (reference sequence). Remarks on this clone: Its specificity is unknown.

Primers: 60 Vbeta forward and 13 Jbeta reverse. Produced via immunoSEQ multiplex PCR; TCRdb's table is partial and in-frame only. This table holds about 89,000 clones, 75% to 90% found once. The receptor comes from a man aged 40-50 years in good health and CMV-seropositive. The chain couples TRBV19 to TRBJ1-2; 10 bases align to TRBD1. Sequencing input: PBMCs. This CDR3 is CASSIRTGGYGYTF. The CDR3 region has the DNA TGTGCCAGTAGTATAAGGACAGGGGGCTATGGCTACACCTTC.